This T cell receptor beta chain is from a study of early T cells in non-severe SARS-CoV-2 infection. Across the whole study: Bulk RNA isolated from unsorted whole blood underwent sequencing; chains were not paired. Findings and caveats of the study: VDJdb matching favored anti-spike CD8 responses, missing private and CD4 specificities.

Unique molecular identifier tags were affixed to discrete cDNA molecules. TCRdb used MiXCR to reprocess the 5' RACE reads, holding one entry per CDR3 protein. The sample holds around 88,000 distinct CDR3 sequences, 13% to 15% seen once. Points on this clonotype: Its antigen is still unknown.

The CDR3 spans 13 residues. Germline CDR1 reads MNHEY; CDR2 reads SMNVEV (reference sequence). Trimming removed 0 bases at V and 7 bases at J, with 6 bases between. The sample consisted of whole blood. V gene TRBV27 combines with J gene TRBJ2-2; D gene ambiguous. This clonotype was obtained from an adult who was a healthcare worker with PCR-confirmed SARS-CoV-2 infection or an uninfected control (not recorded which). The CDR3 sequence: CASSLSPYGELFF. The DNA of the CDR3 is TGTGCCAGCAGTTTATCCCCTTACGGGGAGCTGTTTTTT.